Following are 20 T cell receptor beta chains from one sample sequenced in a study of OX40 agonist ivuxolimab in advanced cancers. Clones were read by immunoSEQ multiplex PCR, and TCRdb kept only the in-frame ones, dropping some. The sample lists tens of thousands of clones, around 89% occurring once. The sequencing used CD4+ or CD8+ T cells sorted from blood, collected in a trial of the OX40 agonist ivuxolimab. The receptors originated from an adult with an advanced solid tumor such as melanoma, head and neck, liver or kidney cancer.

The chain carries TRBV4-2 and TRBJ2-2; tentatively, D is TRBD2 (5 bases). The CDR3 sequence is 12 residues long. The germline V and J ends were trimmed by 8 bases and 7 bases, with 11 bases remaining between them. Germline-derived CDR1 and CDR2 are LGHNA and YNFKEQ. CDR3 in amino acids: CASGIGIGELFF. The CDR3 nucleotides read TGTGCCAGCGGGATCGGGATCGGGGAGCTGTTTTTT.

V and J are TRBV14 and TRBJ1-1; a weak D match, TRBD1 (5 bases). This CDR3 comprises 15 residues. Germline values: CDR1 SGHDN, CDR2 FVKESK. Trimming left V 4 bases short and J 0 bases short, with 12 bases between. CDR3 DNA sequence: TGTGCCAGCAGCCCCCAGATGACAGTGAACACTGAAGCTTTCTTT. It is translated as CASSPQMTVNTEAFF.

The V gene is TRBV15, the J gene TRBJ2-1; TRBD2 might be the D (5 bases). CDR3 length: 16 amino acids. Germline CDR1 and CDR2: LNHNV and YYDKDF (reference sequence). V shed 0 bases and J shed 5 bases, with 14 bases lying between them. This chain's CDR3 is CATSREKLVRNNEQFF. The DNA for the CDR3 is TGTGCCACCAGCAGAGAGAAACTAGTTCGGAACAATGAGCAGTTCTTC.

The DNA for the CDR3 is TGTGCCAGCAGGACAGGGTCCCAGCCCCAGCATTTT. Its translation is CASRTGSQPQHF. The rearrangement uses TRBV28 and TRBJ1-5; 7 bases agree with TRBD1. Germline CDR1 is MDHEN and CDR2 is SYDVKM. The CDR3 spans 12 residues. Trimming at V came to 6 bases and at J to 7 bases, leaving 3 bases not matched to a gene. The variable domain in full, with the rest retrieved from reference TRBV28 and TRBJ1-5, is DVKVTQSSRYLVKRTGEKVFLECVQDMDHENMFWYRQDPGLGLRLIYFSYDVKMKEKGDIPEGYSVSREKKERFSLILESASTNQTSMYLCASRTGSQPQHFGDGTRLSIL.

The V and J genes are TRBV5-4 and TRBJ2-3, with 11 bases fitting TRBD1. Germline CDR1 and CDR2: SGHNT and YYREEE (reference sequence). V shed 4 bases, J shed 3 bases, and the junction held 4 bases outside the gene matches. The CDR3 runs to 15 residues. The CDR3 nucleotides are TGTGCCAGCAGCGAGGACAGGGGGCAGACAGATACGCAGTATTTT. This gives the protein CASSEDRGQTDTQYF.

This chain links TRBV6-6 with TRBJ1-5; D is uncertain. Deletions cut 2 bases from V and 3 bases from J, with 8 bases between. CDR1 is MNHNY, CDR2 SVGAGI, per germline (reference sequence). This CDR3 is 14 amino acids long. CDR3 DNA sequence: TGTGCCAGCAGTTACAAAGAATTCAATCAGCCCCAGCATTTT. Translating it yields CASSYKEFNQPQHF.

This clone is a singleton in its sample. This chain's CDR3 is CASSEDRDGNTIYF. The CDR3 DNA follows: TGTGCCAGCAGTGAGGACAGGGATGGAAACACCATATATTTT. The rearrangement uses TRBV28 and TRBJ1-3, with TRBD1 identical over 8 bases. This CDR3 region has 14 residues. The ends lost 5 bases at V and 3 bases at J; junction bases unmatched: 3. Germline V CDR1 and CDR2: MDHEN, SYDVKM.

The rearrangement links TRBV6-6 to TRBJ1-1; a weak D match, TRBD1 (6 bases). CDR1 MNHNY and CDR2 SVGAGI come from the germline V gene (reference sequence). The V end lost 0 bases, the J end lost 4 bases, and 9 bases lay between the germline ends. This CDR3 spans 14 amino acids. As DNA, the CDR3 is TGTGCCAGCAGTTACTCACAGGGAAGCACTGAAGCTTTCTTT. Amino acids: CASSYSQGSTEAFF.

This chain links TRBV5-4 with TRBJ2-7, with D perhaps matching TRBD2 (5 bases). V was shortened by 1 base and J by 6 bases, with 17 bases between the two germline ends. Germline V gives CDR1 SGHNT, CDR2 YYREEE (reference sequence). The CDR3 covers 15 residues. The CDR3: CASSLRELIRLEQYF. The CDR3 region has the DNA TGTGCCAGCAGCTTGAGGGAGTTGATTCGGCTCGAGCAGTACTTC. The full variable domain, completed using reference TRBV5-4 and TRBJ2-7, is ETGVTQSPTHLIKTRGQQVTLRCSSQSGHNTVSWYQQALGQGPQFIFQYYREEENGRGNFPPRFSGLQFPNYSSELNVNALELDDSALYLCASSLRELIRLEQYFGPGTRLTVT.

The chain couples TRBV5-1 to TRBJ2-7; 7 positions match TRBD2. The CDR3 has 15 residues. CDR1 and CDR2 (germline): SGHRS, YFSETQ. J lost 3 bases, V lost 0 bases, and 6 bases had no gene match. As DNA, the CDR3 is TGCGCCAGCAGCTTGGCTGGCGGGAGAGACTACGAGCAGTACTTC. It specifies CASSLAGGRDYEQYF.

The chain is built from TRBV9 and TRBJ1-2; tentatively, D is TRBD1 (5 bases). Between the trimmed V and J ends, which lost 0 bases and 8 bases, there was a span of 17 bases. This CDR3 is 15 amino acids long. Germline CDR1 reads SGDLS; CDR2 reads YYNGEE. The DNA for the CDR3 is TGTGCCAGCAGCGTAGCGGATAGGGCATGGGGGGGCTACACCTTC. Protein sequence: CASSVADRAWGGYTF.

The V call is TRBV6-5, the J call TRBJ2-7, with a weak D call TRBD1 (6 bases). The CDR3 has 14 residues. V lost 5 bases to trimming and J lost 3 bases, with 14 bases between them. Germline V gene sequence: CDR1 MNHEY, CDR2 SVGAGI. The CDR3 DNA is TGTGCCAGCAGTCGTCCCCAGACAGGCTACGAGCAGTACTTC. Translating it yields CASSRPQTGYEQYF.

The genes are TRBV9 and TRBJ1-2; D is perhaps TRBD1 (5 bases). V was trimmed by 2 bases and J by 0 bases, leaving 8 bases between them. Per the germline V gene, CDR1 is SGDLS and CDR2 is YYNGEE. The CDR3 contains 14 residues. The CDR3 is CASSVGTSNYGYTF. The CDR3 DNA follows: TGTGCCAGCAGCGTCGGGACGTCTAACTATGGCTACACCTTC.

The V and J genes are TRBV4-1 and TRBJ2-7; 11 bases match TRBD1. Trimming removed 4 bases from V and 4 bases from J; junction bases left unmatched: 6. Germline V gene lookup returns CDR1 MGHRA and CDR2 YSYEKL. The CDR3 extends over 15 amino acids. The CDR3 DNA reads TGCGCCAGCAGCCGCCAGGGGACAGGGGGGTACGAGCAGTACTTC. It codes for CASSRQGTGGYEQYF.

This chain connects TRBV15 to TRBJ2-1; D is unresolved. Trimming cost V 0 bases and J 4 bases, with 4 bases left between them. Germline CDR1 reads LNHNV; CDR2 reads YYDKDF (reference sequence). This CDR3 has 13 residues. The CDR3 reads CATSRDGYNEQFF. CDR3 in DNA: TGTGCCACCAGCAGAGACGGATACAATGAGCAGTTCTTC.

The chain is built from TRBV7-3 and TRBJ1-1; 8 bases match TRBD1. Trimming at V came to 5 bases and at J to 1 base, leaving 15 bases not matched to a gene. The CDR3 is 18 residues long. The V gene's germline CDR1 is SGHTA and CDR2 FQGTGA. The DNA of the CDR3 is TGTGCCAGCAGCCCACGGGGTTGGGGCAGGGGGCCGAACACTGAAGCTTTCTTT. This codes for CASSPRGWGRGPNTEAFF.

The rearrangement links TRBV15 to TRBJ2-3; a possible D gene is TRBD2 (6 bases). The germline V gene has CDR1 LNHNV and CDR2 YYDKDF (reference sequence). The CDR3 runs 18 residues. The V end lost 5 bases, the J end lost 5 bases, and 26 bases lay between the germline ends. CDR3 amino acids: CATSPWGHSGRGRDTQYF. The CDR3 region has the DNA TGTGCCACCAGCCCCTGGGGCCATAGTGGGCGGGGTAGAGATACGCAGTATTTT. The full variable domain, rest sourced from reference TRBV15 and TRBJ2-3, is DAMVIQNPRYQVTQFGKPVTLSCSQTLNHNVMYWYQQKSSQAPKLLFHYYDKDFNNEADTPDNFQSRRPNTSFCFLDIRSPGLGDTAMYLCATSPWGHSGRGRDTQYFGPGTRLTVL.

The chain carries TRBV4-1 and TRBJ2-4, with D unclear. The germline CDR1 and CDR2 sequences are MGHRA and YSYEKL. This CDR3 region has 15 residues. Deletions cut 0 bases from V and 7 bases from J, with 13 bases between. This CDR3 is CASSQETRRSNIQYF. For the CDR3, the DNA is TGCGCCAGCAGCCAAGAAACGAGAAGAAGTAACATTCAGTACTTC.

V usage is TRBV7-2 and J usage is TRBJ2-1; TRBD2 might be the D (6 bases). The CDR3 has 15 residues. V was trimmed by 3 bases and J by 5 bases, leaving 14 bases between them. Germline V gene data show CDR1 as SGHTA and CDR2 as FQGNSA. DNA for the CDR3: TGTGCCAGCAGCTTCGGGGGTCCTCCCAACAATGAGCAGTTCTTC. Amino acid sequence: CASSFGGPPNNEQFF. Full variable domain (rest looked up from reference TRBV7-2 and TRBJ2-1): GAGVSQSPSNKVTEKGKDVELRCDPISGHTALYWYRQSLGQGLEFLIYFQGNSAPDKSGLPSDRFSAERTGGSVSTLTIQRTQQEDSAVYLCASSFGGPPNNEQFFGPGTRLTVL.

The J gene is TRBJ1-2, the V gene TRBV18; a weak D match, TRBD1 (5 bases). Deletions cut 0 bases from V and 0 bases from J, with 14 bases between. CDR3 size: 17 residues. CDR1 KGHSH and CDR2 LQKENI come from the germline V gene. The CDR3 sequence is CASSPPPLRGTNYGYTF. The CDR3 coding sequence is TGTGCCAGCTCACCACCCCCGTTGCGGGGGACTAACTATGGCTACACCTTC.